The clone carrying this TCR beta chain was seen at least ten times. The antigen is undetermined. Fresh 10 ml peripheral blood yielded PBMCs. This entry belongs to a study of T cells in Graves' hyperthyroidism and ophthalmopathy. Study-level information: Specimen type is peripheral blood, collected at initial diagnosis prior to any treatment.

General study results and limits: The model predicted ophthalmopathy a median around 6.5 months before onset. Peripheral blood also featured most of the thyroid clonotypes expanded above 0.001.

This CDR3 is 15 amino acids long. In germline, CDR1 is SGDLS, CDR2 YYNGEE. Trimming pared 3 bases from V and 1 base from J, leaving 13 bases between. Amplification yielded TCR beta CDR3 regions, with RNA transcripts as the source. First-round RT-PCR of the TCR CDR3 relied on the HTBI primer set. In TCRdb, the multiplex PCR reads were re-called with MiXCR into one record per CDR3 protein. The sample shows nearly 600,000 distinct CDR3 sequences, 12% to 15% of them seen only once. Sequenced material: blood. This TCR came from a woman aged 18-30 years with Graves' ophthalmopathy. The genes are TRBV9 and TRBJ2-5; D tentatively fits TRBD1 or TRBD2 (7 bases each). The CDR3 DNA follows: TGTGCCAGCAGCGACGCAGGGGGGGGCCAAGAGACCCAGTACTTC. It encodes CASSDAGGGQETQYF.